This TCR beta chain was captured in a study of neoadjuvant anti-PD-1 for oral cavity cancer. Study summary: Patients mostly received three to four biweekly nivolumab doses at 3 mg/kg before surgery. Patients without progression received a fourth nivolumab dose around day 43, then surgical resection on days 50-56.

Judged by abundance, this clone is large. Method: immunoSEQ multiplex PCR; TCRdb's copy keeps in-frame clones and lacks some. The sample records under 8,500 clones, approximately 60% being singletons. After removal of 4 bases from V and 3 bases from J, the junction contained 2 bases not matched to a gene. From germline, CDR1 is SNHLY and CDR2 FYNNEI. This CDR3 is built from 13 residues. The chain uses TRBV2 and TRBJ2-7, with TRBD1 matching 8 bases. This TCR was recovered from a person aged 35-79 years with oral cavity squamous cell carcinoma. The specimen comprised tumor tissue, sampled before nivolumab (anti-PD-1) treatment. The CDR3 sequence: CASSVGQGYEQYF. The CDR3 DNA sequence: TGTGCCAGCAGTGTCGGACAGGGCTACGAGCAGTACTTC. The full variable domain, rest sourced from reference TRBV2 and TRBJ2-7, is EPEVTQTPSHQVTQMGQEVILRCVPISNHLYFYWYRQILGQKVEFLVSFYNNEISEKSEIFDDQFSVERPDGSNFTLKIRSTKLEDSAMYFCASSVGQGYEQYFGPGTRLTVT.